The 27 T cell receptor beta chains presented below share a single source sample, sequenced in a study of identical twins. Via MiXCR, TCRdb re-called the 5' RACE reads, giving one row per CDR3 protein. Of around 570,000 distinct CDR3 sequences listed, approximately 9.6% were seen once; the top ten hold 2.5% to 3%. This sample also belongs to another study, concerning yellow fever vaccine responses in identical twins.

Specimen: PBMCs. The receptors here all came from a young woman in good health.

This sequence joins TRBV5-1 and TRBJ2-1; no definite D call. The germline V gene has CDR1 SGHRS and CDR2 YFSETQ. The ends were cut back, 4 bases at V and 4 bases at J, with 15 bases in the middle. The CDR3 sequence is 15 residues long. The CDR3 sequence is CASSADPQRYNEQFF. CDR3 bases: TGCGCCAGCAGCGCCGATCCACAGCGATACAATGAGCAGTTCTTC. Full variable domain (missing parts from reference TRBV5-1 and TRBJ2-1): KAGVTQTPRYLIKTRGQQVTLSCSPISGHRSVSWYQQTPGQGLQFLFEYFSETQRNKGNFPGRFSGRQFSNSRSEMNVSTLELGDSALYLCASSADPQRYNEQFFGPGTRLTVL.

This clonotype was found many times. The chain carries TRBV5-1 and TRBJ2-3; TRBD1 matches at 7 bases. Germline V lookup: CDR1 SGHRS, CDR2 YFSETQ. The CDR3 is 14 amino acids. V lost 4 bases to trimming and J lost 4 bases; unmatched junction nucleotides: 6. The CDR3 loop reads CASSGRDRADTQYF. The CDR3 region has the DNA TGCGCCAGCAGCGGCCGGGACAGAGCAGATACGCAGTATTTT.

The rearrangement uses TRBV19 and TRBJ2-3; 8 bases fit TRBD2. The V segment lost 2 bases and the J segment 1 base; nucleotides outside the gene matches: 11. The CDR3 consists of 18 residues. Germline V gene sequence: CDR1 LNHDA, CDR2 SQIVND (reference sequence). The CDR3 DNA reads as TGTGCCAGTAGTATAAACAGCGGGAGTTGGGTTGGCACAGATACGCAGTATTTT. This encodes CASSINSGSWVGTDTQYF. The variable domain in full, with the rest retrieved from reference TRBV19 and TRBJ2-3, is DGGITQSPKYLFRKEGQNVTLSCEQNLNHDAMYWYRQDPGQGLRLIYYSQIVNDFQKGDIAEGYSVSREKKESFPLTVTSAQKNPTAFYLCASSINSGSWVGTDTQYFGPGTRLTVL.

The table lists this clonotype with a few counts. This chain links TRBV19 with TRBJ1-5, with 7 bases identical to TRBD1. Germline V lookup: CDR1 LNHDA, CDR2 SQIVND (reference sequence). The CDR3 is 13 residues long. The V segment lost 6 bases and the J segment 6 bases; nucleotides outside the gene matches: 5. This CDR3 reads CASRYRTGQPQHF. CDR3 coding DNA: TGTGCCAGTAGGTACAGGACAGGTCAGCCCCAGCATTTT.

The genes are TRBV4-1 and TRBJ2-7; D tentatively reads TRBD1 or TRBD2 (6 bases each). The CDR3 has 18 residues. The V and J ends lost 0 bases and 5 bases respectively, with 23 bases between them. CDR1 and CDR2 from the germline V gene are MGHRA and YSYEKL. DNA for the CDR3: TGCGCCAGCAGCCAAGATCCAATATATCCCGGGGGCGCGGACGAGCAGTACTTC. It translates to CASSQDPIYPGGADEQYF.

This clonotype appeared a few times. The chain uses TRBV11-2 and TRBJ2-4; D might be TRBD1 (5 bases). The CDR3 has 21 residues. CDR1 SGHAT and CDR2 FQNNGV come from the germline V gene. The germline V and J ends were trimmed by 1 base and 2 bases, with 27 bases remaining between them. This CDR3 reads CASSLVEQDIAFKGTKNIQYF. CDR3 sequence (DNA): TGTGCCAGCAGCTTAGTTGAACAGGATATCGCGTTCAAAGGGACCAAAAACATTCAGTACTTC.

This clonotype was seen many times. This chain uses TRBV12-3 or TRBV12-4 with TRBJ2-2, with D tentatively TRBD1 (8 bases). Trimming cost V 10 bases and J 5 bases, with 11 bases left between them. This CDR3 region has 12 residues. The CDR3 coding sequence is TGTGCCAACAGGGGGGGGACCGGGGAGCTGTTTTTT. It yields the protein CANRGGTGELFF.

The chain couples TRBV7-9 to TRBJ1-1, with a weak D call TRBD1 (6 bases). Trimming stripped 1 base from V and 12 bases from J, with 15 bases between. CDR3 size: 13 residues. In germline, CDR1 is SEHNR, CDR2 FQNEAQ (reference sequence). CDR3 sequence: CASSLEGGPITFF. The CDR3 DNA reads as TGTGCCAGCAGCTTAGAAGGGGGACCAATAACTTTCTTT.

This clonotype was seen a few times. The chain recombines TRBV7-8 with TRBJ2-5, with D tentatively TRBD1 or TRBD2 (6 bases each). With 5 bases removed from V and 5 bases from J, the gap between germline ends came to 21 bases. The CDR3 covers 16 residues. CDR1 is SGHVS, CDR2 FQNEAQ, per germline. In DNA, the CDR3 is TGTGCCAGCAGCCCGAAAACAGGGCCCCGGGGGGAGACCCAGTACTTC. This translates into CASSPKTGPRGETQYF.

This clonotype was observed at least ten times. V usage is TRBV28 and J usage is TRBJ2-5; TRBD2 agrees at 10 bases. The germline gives CDR1 MDHEN, CDR2 SYDVKM. The trim removed 2 bases at V and 5 bases at J, leaving 8 bases unmatched. The CDR3 is made up of 16 amino acids. The CDR3 here is CASSLIAGGYAETQYF. The CDR3 region has the DNA TGTGCCAGCAGTTTAATAGCGGGAGGTTACGCGGAGACCCAGTACTTC.

This clonotype has only a few counts. The rearrangement uses TRBV10-3 and TRBJ2-2; D not resolved. CDR3 size: 12 residues. The V end lost 3 bases, the J end lost 6 bases, and 5 bases lay between the germline ends. CDR1 ENHRY and CDR2 SYGVKD come from the germline V gene. CDR3 in amino acids: CAISDRAGELFF. The CDR3 bases are TGTGCCATCAGTGACCGCGCCGGGGAGCTGTTTTTT.

The chain couples TRBV11-2 to TRBJ2-4; 7 nucleotides match TRBD1. Germline values: CDR1 SGHAT, CDR2 FQNNGV. The CDR3 has 21 amino acids. Trimming took 6 bases from V and 0 from J; bases not matched to a gene: 23. The CDR3 bases are TGTGCCAGCAGGAGGGGGCGCGCGGCGGGCCCCGGTACCTTAGCCAAAAACATTCAGTACTTC. Translated: CASRRGRAAGPGTLAKNIQYF.

This clonotype has ten or more counts. One end of the junction fails to match germline, which may point to a read error. V gene TRBV7-7 combines with J gene TRBJ2-3; TRBD2 matches at 13 bases. Germline V gives CDR1 SSHAT, CDR2 FNYEAQ (reference sequence). The CDR3 is 15 amino acids. The CDR3 DNA is TGTGCTAGCAGCTTTGGACTAGCGGGGGCAGATACGCAGTATTTT. This sequence encodes CASSFGLAGADTQYF.

This clonotype occurred a few times. This rearrangement joins TRBV4-1 to TRBJ1-5; D remains ambiguous. In germline, CDR1 is MGHRA, CDR2 YSYEKL. The CDR3 consists of 16 residues. V dropped 3 bases and J dropped 6 bases, with 18 bases sitting between them. The CDR3 loop reads CASSQEPAGMGQPQHF. The CDR3 nucleotides read TGCGCCAGCAGCCAGGAACCAGCCGGGATGGGTCAGCCCCAGCATTTT.

The DNA of the CDR3 is TGTGCCAGCTCGCCCATGGACAGCCAGGAATCAGATACGCAGTATTTT. Its protein product is CASSPMDSQESDTQYF. V is TRBV18 and J is TRBJ2-3; D may be TRBD1 (6 bases). CDR3 length: 16 residues. V lost 6 bases, J lost 4 bases, and 20 bases lay in between. The germline V gene has CDR1 KGHSH and CDR2 LQKENI.

This clonotype has a count of ten or more. This sequence joins TRBV20-1 and TRBJ2-2; D gene ambiguous. Between the trimmed V and J ends, which lost 4 bases and 0 bases, there was a span of 12 bases. Germline CDR1 reads DFQATT; CDR2 reads SNEGSKA (reference sequence). This CDR3 contains 15 residues. In nucleotides, the CDR3 is TGCAGTGCTACTACTCCCACCCCGAACACCGGGGAGCTGTTTTTT. Residues: CSATTPTPNTGELFF.

In its sample, this clonotype was seen a few times. V and J are TRBV29-1 and TRBJ2-7; possibly TRBD1 or TRBD2 for D (6 bases each). Germline loops: CDR1 SQVTM, CDR2 ANQGSEA. The CDR3 is made up of 13 amino acids. V gave up 2 bases and J gave up 2 bases, with 10 bases separating them. In DNA, the CDR3 is TGCAGCGTTGAATTCGGGGGCCCCTACGAGCAGTACTTC. This codes for CSVEFGGPYEQYF.

The rearrangement joins TRBV24-1 to TRBJ2-3; 10 positions match TRBD2. Per the germline V gene, CDR1 is KGHDR and CDR2 is SFDVKD. The CDR3 extends over 16 amino acids. The J segment lost 5 bases and the V segment lost 7 bases, leaving 11 bases of the junction unmatched. The CDR3 DNA follows: TGTGCCACCAGCACTCTAGCGGGAGAGTTCGGAGATACGCAGTATTTT. Its protein is CATSTLAGEFGDTQYF.

This clonotype came up a few times. The chain carries TRBV6-2 or TRBV6-3 and TRBJ2-1, with D tentatively TRBD2 (9 bases). Trimming cost V 3 bases and J 6 bases, with 30 bases left between them. The germline gives CDR1 MNHEY, CDR2 SVGEGT. The CDR3 runs to 20 residues. The CDR3 reads CASSYILTGERGRAFNEQFF. CDR3 bases: TGTGCCAGCAGTTATATCTTGACAGGGGAACGCGGGAGGGCCTTCAATGAGCAGTTCTTC.

In this sample, this clonotype turned up many times. The rearrangement joins TRBV7-9 to TRBJ1-1; D is undetermined. V was shortened by 3 bases and J by 1 base, with 3 bases between the two germline ends. CDR3 length: 12 amino acids. Per the germline V gene, CDR1 is SEHNR and CDR2 is FQNEAQ (reference sequence). DNA of the CDR3: TGTGCCAGCAGCTTCGCGAACACTGAAGCTTTCTTT. This encodes CASSFANTEAFF.

The chain is built from TRBV5-1 and TRBJ2-7; D unresolved. This CDR3 is built from 14 residues. Trimming stripped 0 bases from V and 1 base from J, with 8 bases between. Germline V CDR1 and CDR2: SGHRS, YFSETQ. The DNA for the CDR3 is TGCGCCAGCAGCTTGGCCTGGGGATCCTACGAGCAGTACTTC. This gives the protein CASSLAWGSYEQYF. The complete variable domain, with remaining parts taken from reference TRBV5-1 and TRBJ2-7, reads KAGVTQTPRYLIKTRGQQVTLSCSPISGHRSVSWYQQTPGQGLQFLFEYFSETQRNKGNFPGRFSGRQFSNSRSEMNVSTLELGDSALYLCASSLAWGSYEQYFGPGTRLTVT.

This clonotype occurred many times. The CDR3 here is CAISGTVDETQYF. CDR3 nucleotide sequence: TGTGCCATATCCGGGACGGTCGATGAGACCCAGTACTTC. This chain uses TRBV10-3 with TRBJ2-5; D is possibly TRBD1 or TRBD2 (5 bases each). There are 13 residues in the CDR3. Germline values: CDR1 ENHRY, CDR2 SYGVKD. The V end lost 9 bases, the J end lost 5 bases, and 16 bases lay between the germline ends.

The chain combines TRBV5-1 with TRBJ1-1; tentatively, D is TRBD1 (5 bases). V was pared by 0 bases and J by 6 bases, with 15 bases between. This CDR3 region has 15 residues. CDR1 SGHRS and CDR2 YFSETQ come from the germline V gene. The CDR3 loop reads CASSLAWGGGSEAFF. The CDR3 coding sequence is TGCGCCAGCAGCTTGGCCTGGGGCGGGGGTTCTGAAGCTTTCTTT.

The V gene is TRBV14, the J gene TRBJ2-6; 8 positions agree with TRBD1. Losses at the gene ends were 4 bases for V and 2 bases for J; bases not matched to a gene: 7. The CDR3 runs 17 residues. The germline gives CDR1 SGHDN, CDR2 FVKESK. The CDR3 here is CASSPQDRGTGANVLTF. For the CDR3, the DNA is TGTGCCAGCAGCCCCCAAGACAGGGGAACTGGGGCCAACGTCCTGACTTTC.

Only a few counts were recorded for this clonotype. A junction end diverges from the germline sequence, so it may reflect a read error. The chain has TRBV6-1 and TRBJ1-2, with 9 bases that match TRBD1. Germline CDR1 MNHNS, CDR2 SASEGT. The CDR3 is made up of 13 amino acids. CDR3 amino acids: CASRTAPGQGNYF. In DNA form, the CDR3 reads TGTGCCAGCAGGACCGCCCCGGGACAGGGCAATTATTTC.

There are a few counts of this clonotype. J is TRBJ2-5 and V is TRBV20-1; D gene uncertain. The V end was cut by 1 base, the J end by 5 bases, with 5 bases between. CDR1 and CDR2 from the germline V gene are DFQATT and SNEGSKA (reference sequence). The CDR3 has 11 amino acids. CDR3 nucleotides: TGCAGTGCTAGAGTTGTGGAGACCCAGTACTTC. Protein: CSARVVETQYF.

This clonotype appeared many times. J is TRBJ2-7 and V is TRBV6-2 or TRBV6-3; D is uncertain. This CDR3 has 11 amino acids. Trimming removed 4 bases at V and 5 bases at J, with 6 bases between. Germline V gene sequence: CDR1 MNHEY, CDR2 SVGEGT. The CDR3 bases are TGTGCCAGCAGTTCGCGGAACGAGCAGTACTTC. Residues: CASSSRNEQYF.